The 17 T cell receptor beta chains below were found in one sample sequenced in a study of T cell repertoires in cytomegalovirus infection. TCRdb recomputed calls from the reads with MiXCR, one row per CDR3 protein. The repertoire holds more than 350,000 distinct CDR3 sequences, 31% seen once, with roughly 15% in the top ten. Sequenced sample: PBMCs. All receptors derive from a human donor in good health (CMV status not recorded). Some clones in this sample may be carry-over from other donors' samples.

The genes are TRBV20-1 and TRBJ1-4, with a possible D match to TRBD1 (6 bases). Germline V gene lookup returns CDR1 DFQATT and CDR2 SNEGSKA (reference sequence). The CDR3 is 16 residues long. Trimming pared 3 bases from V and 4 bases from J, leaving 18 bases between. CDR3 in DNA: TGCAGTGCTAGTCGGGGTGGCAGGGGCCTTAATGAAAAACTGTTTTTT. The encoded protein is CSASRGGRGLNEKLFF.

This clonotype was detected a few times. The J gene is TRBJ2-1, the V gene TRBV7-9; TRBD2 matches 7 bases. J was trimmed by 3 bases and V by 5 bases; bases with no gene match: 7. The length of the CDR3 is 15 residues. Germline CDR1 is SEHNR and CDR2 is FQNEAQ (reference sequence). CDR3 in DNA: TGTGCCAGCAGCCTACGAGGGAGGGACTACAATGAGCAGTTCTTC. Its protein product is CASSLRGRDYNEQFF.

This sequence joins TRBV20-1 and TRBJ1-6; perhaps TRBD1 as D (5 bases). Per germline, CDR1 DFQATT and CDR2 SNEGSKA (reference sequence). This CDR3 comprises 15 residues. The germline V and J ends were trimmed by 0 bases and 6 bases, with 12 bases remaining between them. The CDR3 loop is CSARDGRQPNSPLHF. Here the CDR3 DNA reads TGCAGTGCTAGAGATGGGAGACAGCCTAATTCACCCCTCCACTTT.

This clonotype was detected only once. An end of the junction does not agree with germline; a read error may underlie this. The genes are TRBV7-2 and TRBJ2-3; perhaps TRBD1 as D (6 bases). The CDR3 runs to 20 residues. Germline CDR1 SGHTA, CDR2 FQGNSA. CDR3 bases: TGTGTCAGCAGCTTAGACTATCTTCAACAGACCGGGAAAAGGACAGATACTCAGTATTTT. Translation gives CVSSLDYLQQTGKRTDTQYF.

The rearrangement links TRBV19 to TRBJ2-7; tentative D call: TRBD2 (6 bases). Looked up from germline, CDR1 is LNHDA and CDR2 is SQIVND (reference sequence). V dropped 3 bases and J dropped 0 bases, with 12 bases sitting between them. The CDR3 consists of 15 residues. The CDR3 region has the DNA TGTGCCAGTAGTATCGTGGCGGGGAGCTCCTACGAGCAGTACTTC. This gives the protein CASSIVAGSSYEQYF.

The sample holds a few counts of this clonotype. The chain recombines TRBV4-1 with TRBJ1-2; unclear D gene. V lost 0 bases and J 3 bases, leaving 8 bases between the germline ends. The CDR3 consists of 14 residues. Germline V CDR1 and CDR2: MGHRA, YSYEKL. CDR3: CASSQDPADYGYTF. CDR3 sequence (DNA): TGCGCCAGCAGCCAAGATCCAGCAGACTATGGCTACACCTTC.

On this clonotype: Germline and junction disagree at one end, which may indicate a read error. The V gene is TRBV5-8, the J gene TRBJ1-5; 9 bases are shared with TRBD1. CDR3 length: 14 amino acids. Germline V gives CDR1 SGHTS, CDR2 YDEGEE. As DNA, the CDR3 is TGTGCCAGCAGCTTGGGAACCTCCGGGACAGGGATTAATTTT. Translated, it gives CASSLGTSGTGINF. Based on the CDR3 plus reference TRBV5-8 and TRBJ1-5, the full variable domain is EAGVTQSPTHLIKTRGQQATLRCSPISGHTSVYWYQQALGLGLQFLLWYDEGEERNRGNFPPRFSGRQFPNYSSELNVNALELEDSALYLCASSLGTSGTGINFGDGTRLSIL.

Here the CDR3 DNA reads TGCGCCAGCAGCTGGGGCGCAGGACAGGAGTCTGGGGCCAACGTCCTGACTTTC. Translation: CASSWGAGQESGANVLTF. The chain employs TRBV5-1 and TRBJ2-6; 7 bases map to TRBD1. Germline CDR1 and CDR2: SGHRS and YFSETQ. This CDR3 is built from 18 residues. Trimming at V came to 3 bases and at J to 1 base, leaving 10 bases not matched to a gene. Full variable domain (remainder filled in from reference TRBV5-1 and TRBJ2-6): KAGVTQTPRYLIKTRGQQVTLSCSPISGHRSVSWYQQTPGQGLQFLFEYFSETQRNKGNFPGRFSGRQFSNSRSEMNVSTLELGDSALYLCASSWGAGQESGANVLTFGAGSRLTVL.

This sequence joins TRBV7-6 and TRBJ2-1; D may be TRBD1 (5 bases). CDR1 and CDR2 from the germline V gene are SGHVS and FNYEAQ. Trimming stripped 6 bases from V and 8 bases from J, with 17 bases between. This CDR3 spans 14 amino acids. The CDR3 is CASSADGALDEQFF. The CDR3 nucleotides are TGTGCCAGCAGTGCCGATGGGGCTTTGGATGAGCAGTTCTTC.

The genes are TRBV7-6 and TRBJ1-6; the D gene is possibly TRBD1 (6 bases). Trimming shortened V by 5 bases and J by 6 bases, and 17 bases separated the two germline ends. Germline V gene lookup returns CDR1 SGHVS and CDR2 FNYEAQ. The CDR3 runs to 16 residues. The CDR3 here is CASSPLPQGVNSPLHF. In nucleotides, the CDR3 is TGTGCCAGCAGCCCCCTCCCACAGGGTGTTAATTCACCCCTCCACTTT. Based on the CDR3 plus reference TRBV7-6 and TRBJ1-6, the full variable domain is GAGVSQSPRYKVTKRGQDVALRCDPISGHVSLYWYRQALGQGPEFLTYFNYEAQQDKSGLPNDRFSAERPEGSISTLTIQRTEQRDSAMYRCASSPLPQGVNSPLHFGNGTRLTVT.

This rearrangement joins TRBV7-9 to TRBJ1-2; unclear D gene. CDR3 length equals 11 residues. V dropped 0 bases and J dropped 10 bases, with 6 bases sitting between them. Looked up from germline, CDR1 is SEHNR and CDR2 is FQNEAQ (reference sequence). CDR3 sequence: CASSLAHLYTF. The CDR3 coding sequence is TGTGCCAGCAGCTTAGCGCACCTCTACACCTTC.

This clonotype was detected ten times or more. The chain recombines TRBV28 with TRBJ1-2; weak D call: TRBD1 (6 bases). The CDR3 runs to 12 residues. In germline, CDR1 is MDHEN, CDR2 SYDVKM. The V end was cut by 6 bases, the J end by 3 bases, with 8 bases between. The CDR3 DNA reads TGTGCCAGCAGCGCAGGGGACTATGGCTACACCTTC. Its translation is CASSAGDYGYTF.

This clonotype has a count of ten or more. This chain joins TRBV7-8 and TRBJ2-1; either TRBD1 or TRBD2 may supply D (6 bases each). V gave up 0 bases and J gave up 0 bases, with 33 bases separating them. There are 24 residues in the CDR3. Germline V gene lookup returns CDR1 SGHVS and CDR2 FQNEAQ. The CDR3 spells CASSLAHFVSAGQKGENSYNEQFF. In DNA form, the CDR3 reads TGTGCCAGCAGCTTAGCCCATTTCGTCTCCGCGGGACAAAAGGGGGAAAACTCCTACAATGAGCAGTTCTTC.

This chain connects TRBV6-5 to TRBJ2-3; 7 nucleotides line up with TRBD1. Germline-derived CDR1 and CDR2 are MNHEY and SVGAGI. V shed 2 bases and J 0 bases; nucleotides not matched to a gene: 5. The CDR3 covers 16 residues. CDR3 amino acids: CASSYRTGASTDTQYF. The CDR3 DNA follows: TGTGCCAGCAGTTACCGGACAGGAGCTAGCACAGATACGCAGTATTTT.

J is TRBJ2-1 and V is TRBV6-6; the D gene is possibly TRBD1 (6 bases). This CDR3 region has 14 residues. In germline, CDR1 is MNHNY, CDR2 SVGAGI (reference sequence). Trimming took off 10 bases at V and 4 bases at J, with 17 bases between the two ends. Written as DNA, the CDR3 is TGTGCCACCAAAGTTGACAGGCTATACAATGAGCAGTTCTTC. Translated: CATKVDRLYNEQFF.

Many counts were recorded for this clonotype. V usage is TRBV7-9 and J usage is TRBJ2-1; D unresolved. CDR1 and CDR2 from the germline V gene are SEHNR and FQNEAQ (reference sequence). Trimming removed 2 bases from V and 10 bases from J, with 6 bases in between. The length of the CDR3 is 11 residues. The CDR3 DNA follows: TGTGCCAGCAGCTTATTCCCCGAGCAGTTCTTC. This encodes CASSLFPEQFF.

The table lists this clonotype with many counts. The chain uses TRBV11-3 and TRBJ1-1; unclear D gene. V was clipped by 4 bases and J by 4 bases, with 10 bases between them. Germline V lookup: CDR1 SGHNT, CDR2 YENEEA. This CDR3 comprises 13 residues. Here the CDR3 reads CASSYADSTEAFF. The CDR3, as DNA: TGTGCCAGCAGCTATGCAGACTCCACTGAAGCTTTCTTT.